One sample yielded the 19 T cell receptor beta chains listed below, sequenced in a study of cytomegalovirus exposure and HLA in healthy donors. 60 Vbeta and 13 Jbeta primers were used in PCR. Some clones are missing from TCRdb's copy, which holds only in-frame ones; the method was immunoSEQ multiplex PCR. The sample has 100,000 or so clones, about four fifths seen once; the top ten hold roughly 1.2%. Sequencing was carried out using PBMCs. The receptors were gathered from a man aged 25-40 years in good health and CMV-seronegative.

The CDR3 DNA reads TGTGCCAGTAGTATTACCGGGACAGAGACCTACGAGCAGTACTTC. Translation: CASSITGTETYEQYF. The gene calls are TRBV19 and TRBJ2-7, with TRBD1 matching 7 bases. The CDR3 totals 15 residues. V was clipped by 3 bases and J by 2 bases; unmatched bases: 7. Germline CDR1 is LNHDA and CDR2 is SQIVND (reference sequence).

The CDR3 loop is CSVGALDSGAFF. CDR3 DNA: TGCAGCGTTGGGGCTCTGGATTCCGGAGCTTTCTTT. The genes are TRBV29-1 and TRBJ1-1; the D is unclear. The V end lost 4 bases, the J end lost 10 bases, and 16 bases lay between the germline ends. CDR3 length equals 12 residues. The V gene's germline CDR1 is SQVTM and CDR2 ANQGSEA.

CDR3 sequence: CASSVLVGSGGVTDTQYF. The CDR3 region has the DNA TGTGCCAGCAGCGTATTGGTTGGAAGCGGGGGAGTCACAGATACGCAGTATTTT. The V gene is TRBV9, the J gene TRBJ2-3; 8 positions agree with TRBD2. CDR3 length: 18 residues. With V trimmed by 1 base and J by 2 bases, 12 bases remained unmatched. CDR1 is SGDLS and CDR2 is YYNGEE in the germline V gene.

The chain has TRBV9 and TRBJ2-7; 9 bases are a match to TRBD1. CDR1 and CDR2 (germline): SGDLS, YYNGEE. The CDR3 is made up of 16 amino acids. The V gene end was trimmed by 0 bases and the J gene end by 5 bases; junction bases not matched to a gene: 9. The CDR3 loop reads CASSVGNGQGLNEQYF. CDR3 sequence (DNA): TGTGCCAGCAGCGTAGGGAACGGACAGGGGTTGAACGAGCAGTACTTC.

This clone was seen a few times. This chain connects TRBV4-1 to TRBJ1-1; D perhaps matches TRBD1 (5 bases). Trimming cost V 6 bases and J 0 bases, with 14 bases left between them. Per the germline V gene, CDR1 is MGHRA and CDR2 is YSYEKL. This CDR3 is 15 amino acids long. This chain's CDR3 is CASRPVGQVNTEAFF. CDR3 in DNA: TGCGCCAGCAGACCGGTGGGGCAAGTGAACACTGAAGCTTTCTTT.

The V call is TRBV5-1, the J call TRBJ1-1; D may be TRBD1 (5 bases). CDR3 length: 18 amino acids. V was trimmed by 1 base and J by 0 bases, leaving 19 bases between them. Germline V CDR1 and CDR2: SGHRS, YFSETQ. The CDR3 region has the DNA TGCGCCAGCAGCTTGAGCTTATCCGGGACTGCGCTGAACACTGAAGCTTTCTTT. Translated, it gives CASSLSLSGTALNTEAFF.

DNA for the CDR3: TGTGCCAGCAGCGTATCTAATCAGCCCCAGCATTTT. Protein product: CASSVSNQPQHF. V is TRBV7-2 and J is TRBJ1-5; D is unclear. Germline assignment: CDR1 SGHTA and CDR2 FQGNSA. V was pared by 5 bases and J by 4 bases, with 6 bases between. This CDR3 has 12 residues.

This chain uses TRBV5-1 with TRBJ2-3; 10 bases fit TRBD2. Germline values: CDR1 SGHRS, CDR2 YFSETQ. This CDR3 region has 15 residues. The junction had 5 bases not matched to a gene; V was cut back by 4 bases and J by 3 bases. CDR3 coding DNA: TGCGCCAGCAGCCCCCTAGCGGGAGAGACAGATACGCAGTATTTT. Its translation is CASSPLAGETDTQYF.

The chain recombines TRBV4-1 with TRBJ1-2; no definite D call. With 0 bases removed from V and 6 bases from J, the gap between germline ends came to 11 bases. Germline lookup yields CDR1 MGHRA and CDR2 YSYEKL. The CDR3 extends over 14 amino acids. The chain's CDR3 is CASSQDGQADGYTF. CDR3 sequence (DNA): TGCGCCAGCAGCCAAGATGGGCAGGCTGATGGCTACACCTTC.

The chain is built from TRBV4-3 and TRBJ1-2, with D hard to call. CDR1 LGHNA and CDR2 YSLEER come from the germline V gene. With 1 base removed from V and 3 bases from J, the gap between germline ends came to 18 bases. CDR3 size: 17 residues. In DNA, the CDR3 is TGCGCCAGCAGCCAAGCGTCCATTGGTCCGGTGGACTATGGCTACACCTTC. This sequence encodes CASSQASIGPVDYGYTF.

The chain couples TRBV11-2 to TRBJ2-5, with 7 positions matching TRBD2. Losses at the gene ends were 5 bases for V and 0 bases for J; bases not matched to a gene: 12. In germline, CDR1 is SGHAT, CDR2 FQNNGV. This CDR3 contains 17 residues. CDR3 protein: CASSPMIASGDQETQYF. CDR3 sequence (DNA): TGTGCCAGCAGCCCTATGATCGCTAGCGGAGACCAAGAGACCCAGTACTTC.

The CDR3, as DNA: TGTGCCAGCTCACCACTGACAGTAATGGCCCAACCCGTCTACGAGCAGTACTTC. Protein sequence: CASSPLTVMAQPVYEQYF. The rearrangement joins TRBV18 to TRBJ2-7, with D perhaps TRBD1 (5 bases). The CDR3 spans 18 residues. V lost 1 base, J lost 3 bases, and 22 bases lay in between. Germline loops: CDR1 KGHSH, CDR2 LQKENI.

V and J are TRBV25-1 and TRBJ2-1, with 9 bases aligning to TRBD2. The junction had 7 bases not matched to a gene; V was cut back by 5 bases and J by 8 bases. CDR1 is MGHDK and CDR2 is SYGVNS in the germline V gene. CDR3 length: 14 residues. The CDR3 is CASSQRGGAYEQFF. The CDR3 DNA sequence: TGTGCCAGCAGTCAGCGCGGGGGGGCCTATGAGCAGTTCTTC. Using reference TRBV25-1 and TRBJ2-1 for the parts outside the CDR3, the full variable domain is EADIYQTPRYLVIGTGKKITLECSQTMGHDKMYWYQQDPGMELHLIHYSYGVNSTEKGDLSSESTVSRIRTEHFPLTLESARPSHTSQYLCASSQRGGAYEQFFGPGTRLTVL.

This clone was seen only once. This rearrangement joins TRBV18 to TRBJ2-7; possible D gene TRBD2, 6 bases. The CDR3 is 13 residues long. The V end lost 3 bases, the J end lost 2 bases, and 8 bases lay between the germline ends. CDR1 is KGHSH and CDR2 is LQKENI in the germline V gene. In DNA, the CDR3 is TGTGCCAGCTCACCGGGGGGAACCTACGAGCAGTACTTC. It yields the protein CASSPGGTYEQYF. Full variable domain (outside the CDR3, taken from reference TRBV18 and TRBJ2-7): NAGVMQNPRHLVRRRGQEARLRCSPMKGHSHVYWYRQLPEEGLKFMVYLQKENIIDESGMPKERFSAEFPKEGPSILRIQQVVRGDSAAYFCASSPGGTYEQYFGPGTRLTVT.

CDR3 in DNA: TGTGCCAGCAGCGCCGACTCCGGGGAGCTGTTTTTT. Residues: CASSADSGELFF. This sequence joins TRBV5-5 and TRBJ2-2; D unclear. The CDR3 loop spans 12 amino acids. Germline V gene sequence: CDR1 SGHKS, CDR2 YYEKEE (reference sequence). Trimming cost V 4 bases and J 6 bases, with 7 bases left between them.

The chain recombines TRBV13 with TRBJ2-2; tentatively, D is TRBD2 (5 bases). In germline, CDR1 is PRHDT, CDR2 FYEKMQ (reference sequence). V was clipped by 2 bases and J by 5 bases, with 12 bases between them. The CDR3 totals 15 residues. CDR3 DNA: TGTGCCAGCAGCTTAACGGGGAGTGGGACCGGGGAGCTGTTTTTT. It codes for CASSLTGSGTGELFF.

This chain uses TRBV5-4 with TRBJ1-1; D is ambiguous. The length of the CDR3 is 13 residues. V dropped 6 bases and J dropped 4 bases, with 13 bases sitting between them. In germline, CDR1 is SGHNT, CDR2 YYREEE (reference sequence). Here the CDR3 reads CASKRDLGTEAFF. CDR3 DNA sequence: TGTGCCAGCAAACGGGATTTGGGCACTGAAGCTTTCTTT.

The V gene is TRBV6-5, the J gene TRBJ1-5; no firm D call. This CDR3 comprises 13 residues. The germline CDR1 and CDR2 sequences are MNHEY and SVGAGI. V was pared by 5 bases and J by 6 bases, with 11 bases between. Written as DNA, the CDR3 is TGTGCCAGCAGTCACCGGGAGGGTCAGCCCCAGCATTTT. It codes for CASSHREGQPQHF.

The CDR3 sequence is CASSLMAGEETQYF. CDR3 coding DNA: TGCGCCAGCAGCCTAATGGCGGGAGAGGAGACCCAGTACTTC. This sequence joins TRBV5-1 and TRBJ2-5, with 7 bases identical to TRBD2. The CDR3 spans 14 residues. J gave up 5 bases and V 4 bases, and 8 bases lay outside the gene matches. Germline V gives CDR1 SGHRS, CDR2 YFSETQ.